This T cell receptor (beta chain) was captured in a study of blood T cell repertoires in COVID-19. Turning to the study itself: The analysed material was cDNA or gDNA that came from T cells, B-cell-depleted T cells, or PBMCs.

Participant-given clinical history determined each cohort assignment. Produced via immunoSEQ multiplex PCR; TCRdb's table is partial and in-frame only. This sample has over 200,000 clones; 84% occur once, and the top ten carry approximately 6.5%. V shed 5 bases, J shed 7 bases, and the junction held 8 bases outside the gene matches. Germline lookup yields CDR1 MNHEY and CDR2 SMNVEV (reference sequence). CDR3 length: 15 amino acids. The sequence came from a woman in her forties who had recovered from COVID-19. Sequencing used PBMCs or T cells enriched from blood (not recorded which). This sequence joins TRBV27 and TRBJ1-6, with 7 bases lining up with TRBD1. In nucleotides, the CDR3 is TGTGCCAGCAGTCCAAAAACAGGGGACAATTCACCCCTCCACTTT. It yields the protein CASSPKTGDNSPLHF.